These 4 T cell receptor beta chains came from one sample sequenced in a study of blood T cells in healthy people across ages. For the second PCR, which ran for about 6 to 11 cycles, a sample-barcoded 5' primer and a J-beta primer mix were used. Each CDR3 protein gets one entry after TCRdb re-called the 5' RACE reads with MiXCR. The sample includes 350,000 to 450,000 distinct CDR3 sequences, 50% to 60% of them seen just once. The specimen sequenced was blood. The receptors stem from a man between 60 and 75 years old in good health.

The V and J genes are TRBV3-1 and TRBJ1-1; TRBD1 agrees at 7 bases. CDR3 length: 13 residues. V shed 0 bases, J shed 11 bases, and the junction held 6 bases outside the gene matches. Germline values: CDR1 LGHDT, CDR2 YNNKEL (reference sequence). In DNA form, the CDR3 reads TGTGCCAGCAGCCAAGACAACAGGGGTTTGGCTTTCTTT. This encodes CASSQDNRGLAFF.

Of note for this clonotype: One base away lies a much larger clone, so this may be a sequencing read error. This sequence joins TRBV9 and TRBJ2-5, with 9 nucleotides matching TRBD2. The CDR3 is made up of 16 amino acids. From germline, CDR1 is SGDLS and CDR2 YYNGEE. CDR3 sequence reads: CAGSVGQRGANDEQYF. The DNA of the CDR3 is TGTGCCGGCAGCGTAGGTCAGCGGGGGGCTAACGATGAGCAGTACTTC.

In this sample, this clonotype turned up once. The chain joins TRBV9 to TRBJ2-6; a possible D gene is TRBD1 (6 bases). Germline CDR1 reads SGDLS; CDR2 reads YYNGEE. Trimming took 1 base from V and 4 from J, leaving 12 bases between them. CDR3 size: 16 residues. The CDR3 region is CASSVITGSGANVLTF. Written as DNA, the CDR3 is TGTGCCAGCAGCGTAATAACAGGGAGCGGGGCCAACGTCCTGACTTTC.

The J gene is TRBJ2-3, the V gene TRBV9, with D perhaps TRBD1 (5 bases). CDR1 and CDR2 from the germline V gene are SGDLS and YYNGEE. Trimming stripped 2 bases from V and 1 base from J, with 17 bases between. The CDR3 contains 17 residues. The CDR3 DNA is TGTGCCAGCAGCGTCATAACCGACAGTTTTCGCACAGATACGCAGTATTTT. This encodes CASSVITDSFRTDTQYF.